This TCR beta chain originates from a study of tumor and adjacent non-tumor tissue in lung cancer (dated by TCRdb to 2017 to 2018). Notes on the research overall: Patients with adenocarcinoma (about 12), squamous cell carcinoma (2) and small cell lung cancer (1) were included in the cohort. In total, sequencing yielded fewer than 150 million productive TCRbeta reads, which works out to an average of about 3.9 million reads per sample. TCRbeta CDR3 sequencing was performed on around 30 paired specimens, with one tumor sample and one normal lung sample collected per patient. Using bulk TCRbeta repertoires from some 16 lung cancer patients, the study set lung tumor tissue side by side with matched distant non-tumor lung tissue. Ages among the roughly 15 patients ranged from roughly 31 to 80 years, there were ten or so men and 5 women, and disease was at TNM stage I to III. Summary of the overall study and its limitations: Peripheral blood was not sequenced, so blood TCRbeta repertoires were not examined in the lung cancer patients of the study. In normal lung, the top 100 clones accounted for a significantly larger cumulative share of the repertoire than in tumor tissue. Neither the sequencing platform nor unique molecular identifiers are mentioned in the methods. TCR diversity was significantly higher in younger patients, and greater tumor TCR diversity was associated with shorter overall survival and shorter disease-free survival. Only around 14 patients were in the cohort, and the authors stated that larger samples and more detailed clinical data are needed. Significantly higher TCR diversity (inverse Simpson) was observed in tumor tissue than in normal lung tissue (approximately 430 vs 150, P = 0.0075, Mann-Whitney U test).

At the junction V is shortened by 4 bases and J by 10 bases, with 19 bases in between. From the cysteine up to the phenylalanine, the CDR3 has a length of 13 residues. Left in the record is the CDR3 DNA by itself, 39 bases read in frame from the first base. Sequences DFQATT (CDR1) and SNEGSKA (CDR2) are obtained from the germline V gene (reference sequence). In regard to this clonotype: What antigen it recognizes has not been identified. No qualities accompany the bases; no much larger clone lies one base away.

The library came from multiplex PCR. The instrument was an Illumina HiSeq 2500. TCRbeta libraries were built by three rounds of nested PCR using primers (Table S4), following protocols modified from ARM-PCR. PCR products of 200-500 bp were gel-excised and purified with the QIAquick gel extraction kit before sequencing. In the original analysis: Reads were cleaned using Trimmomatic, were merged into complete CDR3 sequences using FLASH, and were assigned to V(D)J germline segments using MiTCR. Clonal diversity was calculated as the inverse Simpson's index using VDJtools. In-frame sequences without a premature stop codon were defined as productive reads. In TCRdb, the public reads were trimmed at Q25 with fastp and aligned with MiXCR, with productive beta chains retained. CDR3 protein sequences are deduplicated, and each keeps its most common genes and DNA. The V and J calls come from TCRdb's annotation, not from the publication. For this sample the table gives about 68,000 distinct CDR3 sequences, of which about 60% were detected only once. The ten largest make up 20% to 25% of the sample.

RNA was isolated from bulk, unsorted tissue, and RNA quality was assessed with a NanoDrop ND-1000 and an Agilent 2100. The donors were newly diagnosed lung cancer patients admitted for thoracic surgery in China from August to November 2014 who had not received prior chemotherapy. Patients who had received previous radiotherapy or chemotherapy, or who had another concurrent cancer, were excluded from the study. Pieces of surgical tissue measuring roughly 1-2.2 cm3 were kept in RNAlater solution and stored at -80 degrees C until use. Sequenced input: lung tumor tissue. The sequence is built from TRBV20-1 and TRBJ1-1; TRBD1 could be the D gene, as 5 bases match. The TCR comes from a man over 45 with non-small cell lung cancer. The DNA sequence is TGCAGTGCTAATGAATCGGCAGGGTGCTCAGCTTTCTTT. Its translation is CSANESAGCSAFF.